These 7 T cell receptor beta chains were all obtained from the same sample, sequenced in a study of identical twins. TCRdb re-analysed the 5' RACE reads in MiXCR, keeping a single row per CDR3 protein. The sample has about 810,000 distinct CDR3 sequences, around an eighth seen once. These sequences were also reported in another study, on yellow fever vaccine responses in identical twins.

The sequenced material came from PBMCs. The receptor set was obtained from a woman under 30 in good health.

The V call is TRBV5-1, the J call TRBJ2-3, with 10 bases that match TRBD2. This CDR3 has 16 residues. CDR1 and CDR2 from the germline V gene are SGHRS and YFSETQ. With V trimmed by 4 bases and J by 2 bases, 7 bases remained unmatched. CDR3 sequence (DNA): TGCGCCAGCAGCCCAATTACTAGCGGGACCACAGATACGCAGTATTTT. As protein: CASSPITSGTTDTQYF.

This clonotype occurred many times. The chain uses TRBV2 and TRBJ1-1; the D is unclear. CDR3 size: 11 residues. Deletions cut 3 bases from V and 10 bases from J, with 9 bases between. Germline lookup yields CDR1 SNHLY and CDR2 FYNNEI. The CDR3 region has the DNA TGTGCCAGCAGTGAGAATCGGGGAGCTTTCTTT. Its translation is CASSENRGAFF.

J is TRBJ2-1 and V is TRBV28; 7 nucleotides line up with TRBD2. V dropped 2 bases and J dropped 7; count of bases not matched to a gene: 11. This CDR3 contains 16 residues. Germline V gene lookup returns CDR1 MDHEN and CDR2 SYDVKM. The CDR3 DNA reads TGTGCCAGCAGTTTAAGCGGGACGATCCTGAGGAATGAGCAGTTCTTC. Amino acids: CASSLSGTILRNEQFF.

This clonotype appeared a few times. V and J are TRBV19 and TRBJ2-6; 8 bases align to TRBD1. CDR1 is LNHDA, CDR2 SQIVND, per germline (reference sequence). The CDR3 sequence is 16 residues long. Trimming cost V 8 bases and J 0 bases; bases outside gene matches: 6. The CDR3 here is CASGQGSNSGANVLTF. The CDR3 nucleotides read TGTGCCAGTGGACAGGGTTCGAACTCTGGGGCCAACGTCCTGACTTTC.

This clonotype was seen more than once but under ten times. The chain links TRBV25-1 to TRBJ2-4; 11 nucleotides line up with TRBD2. The CDR3 covers 17 residues. Trimming took 0 bases from V and 0 from J; bases not matched to a gene: 1. The germline V gene encodes CDR1 MGHDK and CDR2 SYGVNS. In DNA form, the CDR3 reads TGTGCCAGCAGTGAATACGGACTAGCGGGAGCCAAAAACATTCAGTACTTC. Protein: CASSEYGLAGAKNIQYF.

This chain joins TRBV4-1 and TRBJ2-2; D remains ambiguous. Germline V lookup: CDR1 MGHRA, CDR2 YSYEKL. The V end was cut by 1 base, the J end by 6 bases, with 6 bases between. CDR3 length: 13 residues. In nucleotides, the CDR3 is TGCGCCAGCAGCCAAGGGCTGGCCGGGGAGCTGTTTTTT. Translated: CASSQGLAGELFF.

This clonotype has just a few counts. The chain employs TRBV7-2 and TRBJ2-3, with D possibly being TRBD2 (6 bases). V lost 1 base to trimming and J lost 9 bases, with 11 bases between them. CDR1 SGHTA and CDR2 FQGNSA come from the germline V gene. The CDR3 covers 13 residues. The DNA for the CDR3 is TGTGCCAGCAGCTTAGTGGAGGGTCGAACGCAGTATTTT. Protein sequence: CASSLVEGRTQYF. Combining the CDR3 with reference TRBV7-2 and TRBJ2-3 gives the whole variable domain GAGVSQSPSNKVTEKGKDVELRCDPISGHTALYWYRQSLGQGLEFLIYFQGNSAPDKSGLPSDRFSAERTGGSVSTLTIQRTQQEDSAVYLCASSLVEGRTQYFGPGTRLTVL.